The 7 T cell receptor beta chains below were found in one sample sequenced in a study of shared clonotypes between healthy human individuals. Generated by immunoSEQ multiplex PCR, the TCRdb table keeps only in-frame clones and is missing some. The sample holds some 580,000 clones, 95% to 98% seen once. The naive CD8 subset, CD45RO-negative cells positively selected for CCR7, excluded terminally differentiated effector memory CD45RA+ cells. The sequenced material came from naive CD8+ T cells sorted from blood. All receptors come from a young man in good health.

This clone came up once. The chain uses TRBV5-1 and TRBJ2-7; D perhaps matches TRBD2 (6 bases). Germline V gene lookup returns CDR1 SGHRS and CDR2 YFSETQ. The length of the CDR3 is 14 residues. V was cut by 2 bases and J by 0 bases, with 9 bases left in between. The CDR3 loop is CASSLTGSSYEQYF. The CDR3 region has the DNA TGCGCCAGCAGCTTAACCGGGAGCTCCTACGAGCAGTACTTC.

This chain links TRBV27 with TRBJ2-3; 13 bases are a match to TRBD2. In germline, CDR1 is MNHEY, CDR2 SMNVEV (reference sequence). J lost 2 bases, V lost 8 bases, and 10 bases had no gene match. This CDR3 comprises 17 residues. The CDR3 bases are TGTGCCAGCGTCGGACTAGCGGGAGCAATTTACACAGATACGCAGTATTTT. Residues: CASVGLAGAIYTDTQYF.

In DNA form, the CDR3 reads TGTGCCAGCAGTATTGTGCTTACGCGGGTCCTGTCCACAGATACGCAGTATTTT. Protein sequence: CASSIVLTRVLSTDTQYF. The chain has TRBV28 and TRBJ2-3, with D possibly TRBD2 on 5 matching bases. With 5 bases removed from V and 2 bases from J, the gap between germline ends came to 23 bases. Germline V gives CDR1 MDHEN, CDR2 SYDVKM. This CDR3 contains 18 residues.

The genes are TRBV5-6 and TRBJ2-6; D is ambiguous. CDR1 and CDR2 (germline): SGHDT, YYEEEE. Trimming stripped 4 bases from V and 2 bases from J, with 1 base between. CDR3 length: 12 residues. CDR3 loop: CASSPGANVLTF. CDR3 DNA: TGTGCCAGCAGCCCTGGGGCCAACGTCCTGACTTTC. The whole variable domain, filled in from reference TRBV5-6 and TRBJ2-6, reads DAGVTQSPTHLIKTRGQQVTLRCSPKSGHDTVSWYQQALGQGPQFIFQYYEEEERQRGNFPDRFSGHQFPNYSSELNVNALLLGDSALYLCASSPGANVLTFGAGSRLTVL.

The chain recombines TRBV4-1 with TRBJ2-2; TRBD1 matches 7 bases. Germline CDR1 reads MGHRA; CDR2 reads YSYEKL. The CDR3 spans 15 residues. V lost 3 bases, J lost 2 bases, and 3 bases stayed unmatched. CDR3 nucleotide sequence: TGCGCCAGCAGCCAGGGACAGATAAACACCGGGGAGCTGTTTTTT. This codes for CASSQGQINTGELFF.

The CDR3 is CSVVAVSTDTQYF. The DNA of the CDR3 is TGCAGCGTTGTGGCGGTTAGCACAGATACGCAGTATTTT. The chain joins TRBV29-1 to TRBJ2-3; D uncertain. Germline CDR1 reads SQVTM; CDR2 reads ANQGSEA. V lost 4 bases and J 0 bases, leaving 8 bases between the germline ends. The CDR3 covers 13 residues.

The chain uses TRBV9 and TRBJ2-1, with D unresolved. Deletions cut 1 base from V and 0 bases from J, with 8 bases between. From germline, CDR1 is SGDLS and CDR2 YYNGEE. The CDR3 loop spans 15 amino acids. CDR3 sequence reads: CASSVSTTSYNEQFF. The CDR3 nucleotides read TGTGCCAGCAGCGTAAGCACGACCTCCTACAATGAGCAGTTCTTC.